This T cell receptor beta chain derives from a study of radiation and T cells in renal cell carcinoma. Background on the study: Nephrectomy followed 15 Gy stereotactic body radiation by 4 weeks.

The time point denotes: baseline pretreatment blood. The treatment: 15 Gy SBRT to primary tumor, nephrectomy 4 weeks later. Blood was sampled at baseline, 2 weeks and 4 weeks after SBRT. The patient's renal cell carcinoma had clear cell pathology. Study results and caveats: Top tumor clonotypes rose in blood 2 weeks post-radiation, then contracted.

The data were produced by immunoSEQ multiplex PCR, yet TCRdb's version contains in-frame clones alone and is incomplete. The data hold 100,000 to 150,000 clones, with approximately 82% observed a single time. As for this clone: The target antigen is unknown.

V was pared by 4 bases and J by 8 bases, with 6 bases of the junction left unmatched. Germline CDR1 reads SGHRS; CDR2 reads YFSETQ. The CDR3 loop spans 14 amino acids. The chain carries TRBV5-1 and TRBJ2-1, with 10 bases that match TRBD2. This material consisted of blood, taken from a patient whose treatment included radiotherapy and nephrectomy. This clonotype was sampled from a woman aged 55 to 70 with renal cell carcinoma. The CDR3 protein is CASSRALAGDEQFF. CDR3 DNA: TGCGCCAGCAGCCGGGCGCTAGCGGGGGATGAGCAGTTCTTC.